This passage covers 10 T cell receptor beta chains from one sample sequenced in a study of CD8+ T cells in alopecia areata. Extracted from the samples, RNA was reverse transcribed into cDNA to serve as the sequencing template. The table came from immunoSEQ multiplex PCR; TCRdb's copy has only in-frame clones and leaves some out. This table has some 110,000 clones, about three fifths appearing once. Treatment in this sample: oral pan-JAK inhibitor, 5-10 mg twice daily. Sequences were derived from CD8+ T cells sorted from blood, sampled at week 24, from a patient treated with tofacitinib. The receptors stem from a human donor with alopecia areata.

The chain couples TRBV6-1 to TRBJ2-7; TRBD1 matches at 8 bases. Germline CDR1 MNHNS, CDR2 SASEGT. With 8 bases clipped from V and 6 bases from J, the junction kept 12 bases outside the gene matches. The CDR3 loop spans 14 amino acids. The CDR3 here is CASFSGQVSLEQYF. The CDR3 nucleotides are TGTGCCAGCTTTTCGGGACAGGTATCTCTCGAGCAGTACTTC.

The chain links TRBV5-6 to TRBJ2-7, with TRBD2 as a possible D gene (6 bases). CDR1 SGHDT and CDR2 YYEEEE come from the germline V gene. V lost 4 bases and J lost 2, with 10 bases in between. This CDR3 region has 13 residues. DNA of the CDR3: TGTGCCAGCAGCACCGGACTAACCTACGAGCAGTACTTC. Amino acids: CASSTGLTYEQYF.

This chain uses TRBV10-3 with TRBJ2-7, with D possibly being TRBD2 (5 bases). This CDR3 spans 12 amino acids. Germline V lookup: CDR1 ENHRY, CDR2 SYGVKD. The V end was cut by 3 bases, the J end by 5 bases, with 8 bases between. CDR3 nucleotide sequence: TGTGCCATCAGTGACGAGGGCGACGAGCAGTACTTC. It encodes CAISDEGDEQYF.

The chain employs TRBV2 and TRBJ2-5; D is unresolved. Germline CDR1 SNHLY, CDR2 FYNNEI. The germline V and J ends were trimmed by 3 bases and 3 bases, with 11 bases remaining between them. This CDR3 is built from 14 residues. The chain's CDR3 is CASSESLPKETQYF. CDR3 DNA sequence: TGTGCCAGCAGTGAGAGCTTACCCAAAGAGACCCAGTACTTC.

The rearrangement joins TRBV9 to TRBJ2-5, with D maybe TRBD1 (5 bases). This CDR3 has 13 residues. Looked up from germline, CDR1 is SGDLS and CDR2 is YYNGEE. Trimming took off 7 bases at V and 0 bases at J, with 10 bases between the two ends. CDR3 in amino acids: CASGGANQETQYF. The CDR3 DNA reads TGTGCCAGCGGTGGGGCAAACCAAGAGACCCAGTACTTC.

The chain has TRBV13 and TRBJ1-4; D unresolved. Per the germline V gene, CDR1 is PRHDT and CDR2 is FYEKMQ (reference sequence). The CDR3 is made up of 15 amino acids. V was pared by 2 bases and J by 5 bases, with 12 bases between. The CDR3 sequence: CASSLRRELNEKLFF. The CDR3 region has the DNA TGTGCCAGCAGCTTAAGGAGGGAGTTGAATGAAAAACTGTTTTTT.

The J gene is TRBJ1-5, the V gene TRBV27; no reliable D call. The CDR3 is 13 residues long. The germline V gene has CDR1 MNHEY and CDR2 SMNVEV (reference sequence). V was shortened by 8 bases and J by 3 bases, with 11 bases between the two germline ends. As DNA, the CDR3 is TGTGCCAGCTCAATCGGCAACAATCAGCCCCAGCATTTT. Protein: CASSIGNNQPQHF.

The CDR3 nucleotides are TGTGCCAGCAGCCGTAGACAGCAAGAGACCCAGTACTTC. Its protein product is CASSRRQQETQYF. This chain joins TRBV7-9 and TRBJ2-5, with D perhaps TRBD1 (5 bases). The CDR3 extends over 13 amino acids. Germline values: CDR1 SEHNR, CDR2 FQNEAQ (reference sequence). V dropped 5 bases and J dropped 2 bases, with 9 bases sitting between them.

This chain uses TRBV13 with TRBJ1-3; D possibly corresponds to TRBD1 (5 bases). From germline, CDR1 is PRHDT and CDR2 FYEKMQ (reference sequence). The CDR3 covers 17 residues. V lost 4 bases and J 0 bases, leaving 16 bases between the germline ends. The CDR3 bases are TGTGCCAGCAGCTCCGACCAGGGTGGAATCTCTGGAAACACCATATATTTT. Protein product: CASSSDQGGISGNTIYF.

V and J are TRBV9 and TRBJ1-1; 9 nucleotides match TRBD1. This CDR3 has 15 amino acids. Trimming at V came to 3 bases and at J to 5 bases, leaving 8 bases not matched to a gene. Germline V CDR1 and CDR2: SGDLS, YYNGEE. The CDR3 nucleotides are TGTGCCAGCAGCGGAGGCGGGGGACAGGGTACTGAAGCTTTCTTT. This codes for CASSGGGGQGTEAFF.